Listed below are T cell receptor beta chains from one sample, sequenced in a study of control samples from healthy donors and cancer patients. Profiling relied on immunoSEQ multiplex PCR, and the TCRdb table lists in-frame clones only, not all of them. The repertoire holds 50,000 to 75,000 clones, with around 91% as singletons. The specimen was PBMCs. All receptors derive from a man aged 60-69 years with colorectal cancer. The CDR3 runs from the conserved cysteine through the conserved F or W. A D gene is named only where the DNA matches it firmly. Not every row has a clone size; where given, it reads once, few, many or a size class.

d_call,j_call,v_call,cdr3_length,clone_size,cdr3_nt,cdr3_aa
TRBD2,TRBJ2-7,TRBV18,16,few,TGTGCCAGCTCACCACGGCGCGGGGGGGCTGTCTACGAGCAGTACTTC,CASSPRRGGAVYEQYF
TRBD1,TRBJ1-2,TRBV28,14,.,TGTGCCAGCAGTTTAGGAGGACAGGGGTATGGCTACACCTTC,CASSLGGQGYGYTF
TRBD1,TRBJ2-2,TRBV27,16,.,TGTGCCAGCAGTTTCTCGACAGGGCCGAACACCGGGGAGCTGTTTTTT,CASSFSTGPNTGELFF
TRBD1,TRBJ2-1,TRBV5-4,15,once,TGTGCCAGCAGCTTGGGACAGGGGTCCTACAATGAGCAGTTCTTC,CASSLGQGSYNEQFF
.,TRBJ1-2,TRBV12-3/TRBV12-4,13,.,TGTGCCAGCAGTTTGGGGCATAACTATGGCTACACCTTC,CASSLGHNYGYTF
.,TRBJ2-7,TRBV3-1/TRBV3-2,15,once,TGTGCCAGCAGCCGGAGGGGGGACAGCTCCTACGAGCAGTACTTC,CASSRRGDSSYEQYF
.,TRBJ2-3,TRBV5-6,16,once,TGTGCCAGCAGCCTGGGTGGCGGGGTTCCCACAGATACGCAGTATTTT,CASSLGGGVPTDTQYF
.,TRBJ1-1,TRBV5-1,12,.,TGCGCCAGCAGCACAGGGAACACTGAAGCTTTCTTT,CASSTGNTEAFF
.,TRBJ2-2,TRBV30,15,once,TGTGCCTGCGAACCCCCCGGGAAGGGAACCGGGGAGCTGTTTTTT,CACEPPGKGTGELFF
.,TRBJ1-5,TRBV6-5,15,.,TGTGCCAGCAGGTACAGGGATGGTAGCAATCAGCCCCAGCATTTT,CASRYRDGSNQPQHF
.,TRBJ1-4,TRBV28,15,.,TGTGCCAGCAGTTTAGTGGGGGGGCTTTATGAAAAACTGTTTTTT,CASSLVGGLYEKLFF
.,TRBJ1-4,TRBV2,15,few,TGTGCCAGCACCCGGCTGGTGGCGACTAATGAAAAACTGTTTTTT,CASTRLVATNEKLFF
.,TRBJ2-7,TRBV18,17,.,TGTGCCAGCTCACCACCGGGGGAGGCCCGAAGGGTCAACGAGCAGTACTTC,CASSPPGEARRVNEQYF
TRBD2,TRBJ2-3,TRBV3-1/TRBV3-2,16,.,TGTGCCAGCAGCCAAGCGGCTAGCGGGCCGCGGGGTACGCAGTATTTT,CASSQAASGPRGTQYF
TRBD2,TRBJ2-5,TRBV4-2,16,.,TGTGCCAGCAGCCAAGATCCCCGGGGGGGTGAAGAGACCCAGTACTTC,CASSQDPRGGEETQYF
.,TRBJ2-3,TRBV12-3/TRBV12-4,13,.,TGTGCCAGCAGTTTCGGGGCCACCAATACGCAGTATTTT,CASSFGATNTQYF
.,TRBJ1-5,TRBV3-1/TRBV3-2,17,.,TGTGCCAGCAGCCAAGACGGGCCATGCCTTGACAATCAGCCCCAGCATTTT,CASSQDGPCLDNQPQHF
.,TRBJ2-5,TRBV4-1,14,.,TGCGCCAGCAGCCAACCCGGAGCGCAAGAGACCCAGTACTTC,CASSQPGAQETQYF
TRBD1,TRBJ1-1,TRBV5-4,16,few,TGTGCCAGCAGCCGAGGGGACAGGGGTCTGAACACTGAAGCTTTCTTT,CASSRGDRGLNTEAFF
.,TRBJ2-2,TRBV6-5,13,.,TGTGCCAGCAGTTCGGGTGACACCGGGGAGCTGTTTTTT,CASSSGDTGELFF
.,TRBJ1-5,TRBV6-5,12,.,TGTGCCAGCAGCAACCCCCCCCAGCCCCAGCATTTT,CASSNPPQPQHF
.,TRBJ2-3,TRBV4-1,15,.,TGCGCCAGCAGCCAAGTCGGGCTAGCTTCTGGTACGCAGTATTTT,CASSQVGLASGTQYF